This TCR beta chain was identified during a study of T cells in Graves' hyperthyroidism and ophthalmopathy. The overall study: Pretreatment peripheral blood was obtained at initial diagnosis.

TCR beta CDR3 region amplification was performed from RNA transcripts. Researchers ran a first-round RT-PCR on the TCR CDR3 using the HTBI primer set. Using its own MiXCR run on the multiplex PCR reads, TCRdb lists one record per CDR3 protein. The sample carries about 520,000 distinct CDR3 sequences, about a fifth recorded once. This clonotype was recorded many times. The V end was cut by 2 bases, the J end by 0 bases, with 11 bases between. The CDR3 extends over 16 amino acids. Per the germline V gene, CDR1 is MNHNS and CDR2 is SASEGT. This chain uses TRBV6-1 with TRBJ1-3; D unclear. The receptor was isolated from a young man with Graves' hyperthyroidism. The source material was blood. This chain's CDR3 is CASSETGPRSGNTIYF. The CDR3 DNA is TGTGCCAGCAGTGAAACCGGGCCTCGCTCTGGAAACACCATATATTTT.